This T cell receptor (beta chain) derives from a study of CD8+ T cells in alopecia areata (dated by TCRdb to 2016 to 2019). Regarding the research as a whole: The treated patients took part in an open-label pilot trial in which moderate-to-severe alopecia areata was treated with oral tofacitinib at 5 to 10 mg twice daily. Tofacitinib was administered for 6 to 18 months, and 6 months of follow-up off drug were then conducted to assess delayed response and recurrence. Disease severity in treated patients was measured with the SALT score, which quantifies the percentage of affected scalp surface area. To study T cell clonal expansion in alopecia areata, the researchers applied high-throughput TCRbeta sequencing to both the C3H/HeJ mouse model and human patients. Scalp tissue and sorted CD4+ and CD8+ peripheral blood T cells from patchy and totalis/universalis alopecia areata patients and from healthy controls were covered by human TCRbeta sequencing. Tofacitinib-treated patients had biopsies at baseline and at 4 and 24 weeks of treatment, with a later scalp biopsy in several patients. Scalp clonality was compared across normal scalp (n=4), patchy alopecia areata scalp (n=8), and alopecia totalis/universalis scalp (n=8). The RNA source kit depended on sample type: the PAXgene miRNA kit for fixed scalp, the miRNeasy kit for PBMCs, and the RNeasy kit for mouse skin. immunoSEQ multiplex PCR using 35 Vbeta forward primers and 13 Jbeta reverse primers was used to amplify TCRbeta CDR3 regions. What the study reported, not specific to this receptor: Many expanded lesional clones were found to persist in scalp and blood during tofacitinib treatment, and relapse after treatment cessation may be partly explained by this persistence. Scalp TCR repertoire analysis is complicated because resident alphabeta T cells in normal human skin are also sequenced, whereas mouse skin is dominated by gammadelta T cells. Because the treated cohort was small and had just a single nonresponder, larger studies are needed to establish links between baseline CD8+ expansion and response. TCR sequences shared between patients were less clear than in mice, possibly partly because of HLA diversity in the patient population. Lesional scalp, especially in alopecia totalis/universalis, showed higher clonality and more expanded CD8+ clones than normal scalp, suggesting antigenic drive. With tofacitinib, both scalp clonality and the number of expanded CD8+ clones among the top 100 scalp clones went down significantly.

CDR1 is given as MGHRA and CDR2 as YSYEKL, both from the germline V gene. V loses 1 base of germline sequence and J loses 8 bases, and the interval between the two ends is 5 bases. The CDR3 runs 12 amino acids, cysteine and phenylalanine included. The entry retains the CDR3 DNA only, 36 bases that are in frame from base 1. Read against the paper, the sample's time point label means: 20 to 30 weeks on oral tofacitinib. The sample's treatment or condition label is to be understood as: oral pan-JAK inhibitor, 5-10 mg twice daily. From alopecia areata patients, peripheral blood was collected along with lesional scalp punch biopsies. After PBMCs were isolated by density centrifugation and stained for CD3, CD4 and CD8, a FACSAria was used to sort CD4+ and CD8+ T cells. Libraries were made using the immunoSEQ multiplex PCR assay. To provide template for TCR sequencing, every sample had RNA extracted and reverse transcribed into cDNA. SuperScript III was used for first-strand cDNA synthesis, primed with a 2:1 mix of oligo-dT and random hexamers. A synthetic immune receptor repertoire was used to measure amplification bias, and any remaining bias was corrected computationally. For the original study's pipeline: Raw reads were preprocessed for error removal, and CDR3 was defined according to IMGT conventions as running from the conserved cysteine to phenylalanine. Clonality was computed as 1 minus the Shannon entropy, with the entropy normalized by log2 of the number of productive unique TCRs. Whether each scalp clone was CD4 or CD8 was inferred by checking scalp TCRbeta sequences against the CD4 and CD8 repertoires from sorted blood. Entries here come from immuneACCESS through TCRdb and include only in-frame sequences with V and J called. Some clones fail to appear in such tables; in the studies checked, an unresolved V gene covers under half of the shortfall, and the cause of the remainder is unknown. D and trimming were read from the DNA, whereas the V and J calls and clone size are those reported in that table. The sample table records under 350,000 clones; over 45% of these occur just once. In total, the top ten clones hold approximately 1.8% of the sample.

A few counts support this clone. Its antigen is unknown. Per-base quality was not reported, and no clone a single base away is much larger than it. This chain joins TRBV4-1 to TRBJ1-4; no D gene is confidently identified. This clonotype originated in a human donor with alopecia areata. This specimen consisted of CD4+ T cells sorted from blood, obtained at week 24, from a patient treated with tofacitinib. The CDR3 reads CASSQVQEKLFF. The nucleotide sequence is given as TGCGCCAGCAGCCAAGTACAAGAAAAACTGTTTTTT.